The next 27 T cell receptor beta chains were all read from a single sample in a study of esophageal squamous cell carcinoma under preoperative chemotherapy. Regarding time point: before preoperative PTX-NDP chemotherapy. Each CDR3 protein gets one entry after TCRdb re-called the PCR reads with MiXCR. This sample carries roughly 13,000 distinct CDR3 sequences, roughly half of them seen once, and the ten largest clones take 16%. The sample was acquired from a patient given preoperative chemotherapy. The source of these receptors is a human donor with esophageal squamous cell carcinoma. The donor label of this sample is uncertain.

The V and J genes are TRBV6-2 or TRBV6-3 and TRBJ2-4, with TRBD2 matching over 11 bases. This CDR3 comprises 16 residues. Germline loops: CDR1 MNHEY, CDR2 SVGEGT. Trimming cost V 6 bases and J 13 bases; bases outside gene matches: 17. DNA of the CDR3: TGTGCCAGCAGCCGACGACTAGCGGGATCCTACAATGAGCAGTACTTC. Translating it yields CASSRRLAGSYNEQYF.

About this clonotype: One end of the junction fails to match germline, which may point to a read error. This rearrangement joins TRBV6-1 to TRBJ2-1; D is unresolved. This CDR3 contains 11 residues. CDR1 is MNHNS and CDR2 is SASEGT in the germline V gene. The CDR3 is CASRIVNAQFF. CDR3 in DNA: TGTGCCAGCAGGATCGTCAATGCGCAGTTCTTC.

The V call is TRBV7-2, the J call TRBJ2-3; D remains ambiguous. The length of the CDR3 is 13 residues. Germline V CDR1 and CDR2: SGHTA, FQGNSA. Trimming removed 5 bases at V and 5 bases at J, with 11 bases between. CDR3: CASSPMVGDTQYF. DNA of the CDR3: TGTGCCAGCAGCCCCATGGTGGGAGATACGCAGTATTTT.

The chain recombines TRBV12-3 or TRBV12-4 with TRBJ2-3, with a weak D call TRBD1 (6 bases). V was clipped by 1 base and J by 12 bases, with 17 bases between them. The CDR3 runs to 14 residues. This CDR3 reads CASSLGGPPETQYF. In DNA form, the CDR3 reads TGTGCCAGCAGTTTAGGGGGGCCGCCGGAGACCCAGTATTTT.

The chain has TRBV7-8 and TRBJ2-1; 9 nucleotides match TRBD1. With V trimmed by 3 bases and J by 0 bases, 0 bases remained unmatched. CDR1 and CDR2 (germline): SGHVS, FQNEAQ. The CDR3 covers 15 residues. In DNA form, the CDR3 reads TGTGCCAGCAGCTTGACAGGGGGCTCCTACAATGAGCAGTTCTTC. It is translated as CASSLTGGSYNEQFF.

The chain is built from TRBV6-5 and TRBJ2-7, with D tentatively TRBD1 or TRBD2 (6 bases each). This CDR3 spans 16 amino acids. CDR1 is MNHEY, CDR2 SVGAGI, per germline. V lost 4 bases, J lost 0 bases, and 16 bases lay in between. The DNA for the CDR3 is TGTGCCAGCAGTTCCCGTAGGGGGGAGGACTCCTACGAGCAGTACTTC. It is translated as CASSSRRGEDSYEQYF.

V usage is TRBV7-6 and J usage is TRBJ1-1, with D hard to call. This CDR3 contains 13 residues. CDR1 and CDR2 (germline): SGHVS, FNYEAQ. Trimming left V 1 base short and J 3 bases short, with 6 bases between. The CDR3 spells CASSLEYYTEAFF. CDR3 nucleotides: TGTGCCAGCAGCTTAGAGTACTACACTGAAGCTTTCTTT.

V usage is TRBV6-1 and J usage is TRBJ2-1; D may be TRBD1 or TRBD2 (5 bases each). With the DNA end fitting TRBJ2-7 better, the J assignment may be wrong. The CDR3 loop spans 15 amino acids. Looked up from germline, CDR1 is MNHNS and CDR2 is SASEGT. The DNA of the CDR3 is TGTGCCAGCAGTGAACCCGGCCAGGGACGATACGAGCAGTACTTC. Protein product: CASSEPGQGRYEQYF.

This chain uses TRBV7-2 with TRBJ2-5; a weak D match, TRBD1 (5 bases). The CDR3 is 15 amino acids. Germline loops: CDR1 SGHTA, CDR2 FQGNSA. V was cut by 1 base and J by 0 bases, with 9 bases left in between. CDR3 sequence (DNA): TGTGCCAGCAGCTTAGGGACAAATTACCAAGAGACCCAGTACTTC. Its translation is CASSLGTNYQETQYF.

By its share, this clonotype is medium-sized. The V call is TRBV27, the J call TRBJ2-1; D gene ambiguous. The DNA end favors TRBJ2-7, so the J call may be wrong. This CDR3 region has 13 residues. Germline lookup yields CDR1 MNHEY and CDR2 SMNVEV (reference sequence). CDR3 residues: CASSLSHLNEQYF. For the CDR3, the DNA is TGTGCCAGCAGTTTATCCCACCTGAACGAGCAGTACTTC.

Concerning this clonotype: A much larger clone differs by one base, so this may be a read error. V gene TRBV7-2 combines with J gene TRBJ2-1; the D is unclear. Germline values: CDR1 SGHTA, CDR2 FQGNSA. Trimming cost V 3 bases and J 10 bases, with 10 bases left between them. The CDR3 consists of 12 residues. The CDR3 DNA reads as TGTGCCAGCAGCTTTTATTCCTACGAGCAGTTCTTC. This encodes CASSFYSYEQFF.

This clonotype was recorded once. Germline and junction disagree at one end, which may indicate a read error. The chain carries TRBV6-1 and TRBJ2-1, with D maybe TRBD1 (7 bases). The CDR3 has 14 amino acids. Germline loops: CDR1 MNHNS, CDR2 SASEGT. The CDR3 loop is CASSDRGDSNEQLF. CDR3 coding DNA: TGTGCCAGCAGTGACAGGGGGGACTCCAATGAGCAGTTATTC.

This clonotype was detected ten times or more. The chain recombines TRBV6-5 with TRBJ2-3, with TRBD2 identical over 12 bases. The CDR3 has 15 amino acids. Germline CDR1 and CDR2: MNHEY and SVGAGI. Germline trimming cut 4 bases from V and 4 bases from J; bases unmatched to any gene: 3. The CDR3 protein is CASSSGLAGSDTQYF. CDR3 coding DNA: TGTGCCAGCAGTTCGGGACTAGCGGGTTCAGATACGCAGTATTTT.

The chain has TRBV6-1 and TRBJ2-1; 7 bases map to TRBD2. The V segment lost 6 bases and the J segment 6 bases; nucleotides outside the gene matches: 8. The CDR3 totals 14 residues. Germline lookup yields CDR1 MNHNS and CDR2 SASEGT. CDR3 amino acids: CASSRSGMPNEQFF. CDR3 sequence (DNA): TGTGCCAGCAGCAGGAGCGGGATGCCCAATGAGCAGTTCTTC.

This clonotype qualifies as medium-sized. V and J are TRBV7-8 and TRBJ2-1, with TRBD2 identical over 8 bases. The end of the DNA aligns better with TRBJ2-5, so the J call may be wrong. The germline V gene has CDR1 SGHVS and CDR2 FQNEAQ. The CDR3 totals 14 residues. CDR3 nucleotide sequence: TGTGCCAGCAGCACAAGCGGGAGAGGAGAGACCCAGTACTTC. Amino acid sequence: CASSTSGRGETQYF.

The V gene is TRBV27, the J gene TRBJ2-7; D is possibly TRBD2 (5 bases). The CDR3 covers 14 residues. The V end lost 4 bases, the J end lost 2 bases, and 12 bases lay between the germline ends. Germline-derived CDR1 and CDR2 are MNHEY and SMNVEV (reference sequence). DNA of the CDR3: TGTGCCAGCAGTTCCCTAGCCGAGGCCTACGAGCAGTACTTC. This translates into CASSSLAEAYEQYF.

This clonotype was found a few times. The chain recombines TRBV6-1 with TRBJ2-1; 12 bases are a match to TRBD2. V lost 4 bases to trimming and J lost 4 bases; unmatched junction nucleotides: 14. Germline lookup yields CDR1 MNHNS and CDR2 SASEGT. The CDR3 loop spans 19 amino acids. DNA for the CDR3: TGTGCCAGCAGTGGACAGGGGGGGCTAGCGGGAGGGCCGTACAATGAGCAGTTCTTC. Residues: CASSGQGGLAGGPYNEQFF.

This clonotype rates as medium-sized. The rearrangement uses TRBV6-1 and TRBJ2-3; 7 positions match TRBD1. CDR1 and CDR2 from the germline V gene are MNHNS and SASEGT. The trim removed 3 bases at V and 2 bases at J, leaving 5 bases unmatched. The CDR3 loop spans 15 amino acids. The CDR3 DNA follows: TGTGCCAGCAGTGAGGGACAGCTCGTCACAGATACGCAGTATTTT. Protein: CASSEGQLVTDTQYF.

The gene calls are TRBV20-1 and TRBJ2-1, with TRBD2 matching over 8 bases. From germline, CDR1 is DFQATT and CDR2 SNEGSKA (reference sequence). Trimming at V came to 5 bases and at J to 7 bases, leaving 10 bases not matched to a gene. CDR3 length equals 14 residues. The CDR3 DNA sequence: TGCAGTGCTCCCAATCCCGGGACTAGTAATGAGCAGTTCTTC. Residues: CSAPNPGTSNEQFF.

The V call is TRBV5-1, the J call TRBJ2-1, with TRBD2 as a possible D gene (6 bases). Gene TRBJ2-7 matches the end of the DNA better, so the J call may be wrong. The CDR3 sequence is 13 residues long. CDR1 SGHRS and CDR2 YFSETQ come from the germline V gene. The CDR3 reads CASSPGTGVEQYF. The CDR3 region has the DNA TGCGCCAGCAGCCCCGGGACTGGGGTGGAGCAGTACTTC.

Concerning this clonotype: A much larger clone lies a single base off, so this may be a read error. The chain employs TRBV6-4 and TRBJ2-3; the D is unclear. The V end lost 10 bases, the J end lost 1 base, and 12 bases lay between the germline ends. There are 13 residues in the CDR3. The germline gives CDR1 MRHNA, CDR2 SNTAGT. As DNA, the CDR3 is TGTGCCAACAGCCTGGACCGCACAGATACGCAGTATTTT. Protein: CANSLDRTDTQYF.

Details on this clonotype: An end of the junction does not agree with germline; a read error may underlie this. The V call is TRBV6-1, the J call TRBJ2-3, with 7 bases lining up with TRBD2. In germline, CDR1 is MNHNS, CDR2 SASEGT. The CDR3 length is 14 residues. CDR3 protein: CASKGAGSKDMQYF. The CDR3 coding sequence is TGTGCCAGCAAGGGAGCGGGAAGCAAAGATATGCAGTACTTT.

This clonotype is medium-sized by share. The chain carries TRBV6-1 and TRBJ1-4, with D maybe TRBD1 (5 bases). This CDR3 spans 14 amino acids. Germline V gives CDR1 MNHNS, CDR2 SASEGT. Trimming removed 5 bases at V and 3 bases at J, with 10 bases between. The CDR3 region has the DNA TGTGCCAGCAGTATCAGGGTGGCTAATGAAAAACTGTTTTTT. It translates to CASSIRVANEKLFF.

The J gene is TRBJ2-1, the V gene TRBV6-2 or TRBV6-3; D may be TRBD1 (6 bases). The J call may be faulty, since TRBJ2-7 better matches the DNA end. Germline CDR1 MNHEY, CDR2 SVGEGT. The CDR3 has 14 amino acids. CDR3 coding DNA: TGTGCCAGCAGCCACACCCCGGACAGCTACGAGCAGTACTTC. It yields the protein CASSHTPDSYEQYF.

The V call is TRBV6-5, the J call TRBJ2-3; D might be TRBD1 (7 bases). The DNA matches TRBJ2-7 better at its end, which makes the J call doubtful. The CDR3 length is 17 residues. CDR1 is MNHEY and CDR2 is SVGAGI in the germline V gene. Here the CDR3 reads CASSCSRGRGVKDTQYF. DNA for the CDR3: TGTGCCAGCAGTTGCTCGAGGGGGCGGGGAGTCAAAGATACGCAGTACTTC.

Regarding this clonotype: Germline is not matched at one junction end, which may reflect a read error. This chain connects TRBV10-3 to TRBJ2-3; 9 positions match TRBD2. CDR3 length: 17 amino acids. CDR1 and CDR2 from the germline V gene are ENHRY and SYGVKD. This CDR3 is CAISGLTGGRDGDTQYF. The CDR3 DNA follows: TGTGCCATCAGTGGTCTAACGGGCGGGAGGGATGGGGATACGCAGTATTTC.

A note on this clonotype: The germline gene is not matched at one end of the junction; a read error may be the cause. This sequence joins TRBV6-5 and TRBJ2-4; 8 nucleotides line up with TRBD2. The CDR3 spans 15 residues. Germline assignment: CDR1 MNHEY and CDR2 SVGAGI. CDR3 in DNA: TGTGCCAGCGTTTCGGGGCGGGGGGCCAAAAATATTCAGTACTTT. It yields the protein CASVSGRGAKNIQYF.